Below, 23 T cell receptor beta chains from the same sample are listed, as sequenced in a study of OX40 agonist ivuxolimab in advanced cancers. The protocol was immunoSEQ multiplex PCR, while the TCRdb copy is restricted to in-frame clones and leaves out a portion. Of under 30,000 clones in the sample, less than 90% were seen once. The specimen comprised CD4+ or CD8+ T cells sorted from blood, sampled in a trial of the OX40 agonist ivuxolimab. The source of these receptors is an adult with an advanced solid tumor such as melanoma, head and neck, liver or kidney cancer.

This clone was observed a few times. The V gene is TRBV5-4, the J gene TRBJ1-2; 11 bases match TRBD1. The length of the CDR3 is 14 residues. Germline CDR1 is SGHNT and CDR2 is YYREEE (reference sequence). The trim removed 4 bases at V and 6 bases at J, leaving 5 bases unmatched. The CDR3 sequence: CASSPGTGGNGYTF. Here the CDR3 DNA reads TGTGCCAGCAGCCCCGGGACAGGGGGGAATGGCTACACCTTC.

CDR3 DNA: TGTGCCGGGGGGGATCCTTTTATTAACACTGAAGCTTTCTTT. It specifies CAGGDPFINTEAFF. The chain uses TRBV7-9 and TRBJ1-1, with D possibly being TRBD1 (5 bases). Per the germline V gene, CDR1 is SEHNR and CDR2 is FQNEAQ (reference sequence). Trimming shortened V by 11 bases and J by 2 bases, and 18 bases separated the two germline ends. This CDR3 spans 14 amino acids.

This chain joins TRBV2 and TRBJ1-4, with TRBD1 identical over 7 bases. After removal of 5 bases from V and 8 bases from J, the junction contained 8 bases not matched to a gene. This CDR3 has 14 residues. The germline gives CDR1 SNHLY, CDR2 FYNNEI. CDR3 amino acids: CASSLRSGGEKLFF. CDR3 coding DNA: TGTGCCAGCAGTTTACGATCAGGGGGGGAAAAACTGTTTTTT.

The CDR3 here is CASSFGTVNTGELFF. The DNA for the CDR3 is TGTGCCAGCAGCTTCGGGACGGTGAACACCGGGGAGCTGTTTTTT. The V and J genes are TRBV16 and TRBJ2-2; perhaps D is TRBD1 or TRBD2 (5 bases each). Germline values: CDR1 KGHSY, CDR2 FQNENV. Between the trimmed V and J ends, which lost 5 bases and 1 base, there was a span of 11 bases. The length of the CDR3 is 15 residues. The full variable domain, completed using reference TRBV16 and TRBJ2-2, is GEEVAQTPKHLVRGEGQKAKLYCAPIKGHSYVFWYQQVLKNEFKFLISFQNENVFDETGMPKERFSAKCLPNSPCSLEIQATKLEDSAVYFCASSFGTVNTGELFFGEGSRLTVL.

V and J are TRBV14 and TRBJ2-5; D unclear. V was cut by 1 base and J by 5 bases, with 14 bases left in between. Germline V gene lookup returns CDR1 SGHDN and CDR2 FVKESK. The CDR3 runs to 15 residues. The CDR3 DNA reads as TGTGCCAGCAGCCAAGGGACCATTAGTCGGGAGACCCAGTACTTC. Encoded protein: CASSQGTISRETQYF.

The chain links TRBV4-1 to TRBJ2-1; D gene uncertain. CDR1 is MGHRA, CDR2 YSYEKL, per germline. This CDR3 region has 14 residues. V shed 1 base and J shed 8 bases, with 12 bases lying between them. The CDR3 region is CASSQGGTGDEQFF. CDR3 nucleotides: TGCGCCAGCAGCCAAGGGGGTACCGGCGATGAGCAGTTCTTC.

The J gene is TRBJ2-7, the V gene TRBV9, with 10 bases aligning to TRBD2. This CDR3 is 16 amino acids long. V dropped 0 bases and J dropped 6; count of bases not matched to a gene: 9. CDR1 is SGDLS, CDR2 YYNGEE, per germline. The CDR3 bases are TGTGCCAGCAGCGTAGAAAAGCGGGGGGGTTTCGGCGAGCAGTACTTC. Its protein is CASSVEKRGGFGEQYF. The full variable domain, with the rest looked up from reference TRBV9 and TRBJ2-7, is DSGVTQTPKHLITATGQRVTLRCSPRSGDLSVYWYQQSLDQGLQFLIQYYNGEERAKGNILERFSAQQFPDLHSELNLSSLELGDSALYFCASSVEKRGGFGEQYFGPGTRLTVT.

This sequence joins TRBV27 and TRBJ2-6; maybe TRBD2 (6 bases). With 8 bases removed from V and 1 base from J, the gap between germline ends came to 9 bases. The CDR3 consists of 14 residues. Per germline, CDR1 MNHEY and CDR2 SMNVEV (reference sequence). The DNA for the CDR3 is TGTGCCAGCGGGAGGCCATCTGGGGCCAACGTCCTGACTTTC. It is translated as CASGRPSGANVLTF. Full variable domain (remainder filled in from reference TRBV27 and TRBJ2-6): EAQVTQNPRYLITVTGKKLTVTCSQNMNHEYMSWYRQDPGLGLRQIYYSMNVEVTDKGDVPEGYKVSRKEKRNFPLILESPSPNQTSLYFCASGRPSGANVLTFGAGSRLTVL.

CDR3 DNA sequence: TGTGCCAGCAGCTCGGGACAGAGAGCTAGCACAGATACGCAGTATTTT. Its protein product is CASSSGQRASTDTQYF. The chain has TRBV14 and TRBJ2-3; 7 nucleotides align to TRBD1. Germline V gene data show CDR1 as SGHDN and CDR2 as FVKESK. Trimming removed 5 bases from V and 0 bases from J; junction bases left unmatched: 8. The CDR3 runs to 16 residues.

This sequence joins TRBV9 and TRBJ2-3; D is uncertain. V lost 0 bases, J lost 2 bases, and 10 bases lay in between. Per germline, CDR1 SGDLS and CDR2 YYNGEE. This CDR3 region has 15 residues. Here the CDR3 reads CASSVGGSITDTQYF. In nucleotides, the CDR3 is TGTGCCAGCAGCGTAGGGGGATCTATCACAGATACGCAGTATTTT.

CDR3 amino acids: CASSPPGTTGSDTQYF. DNA for the CDR3: TGTGCCAGCAGCCCCCCCGGGACAACAGGCTCAGATACGCAGTATTTT. The gene calls are TRBV7-9 and TRBJ2-3, with D possibly being TRBD1 (6 bases). The CDR3 has 16 amino acids. Per the germline V gene, CDR1 is SEHNR and CDR2 is FQNEAQ (reference sequence). The ends were cut back, 5 bases at V and 4 bases at J, with 19 bases in the middle.

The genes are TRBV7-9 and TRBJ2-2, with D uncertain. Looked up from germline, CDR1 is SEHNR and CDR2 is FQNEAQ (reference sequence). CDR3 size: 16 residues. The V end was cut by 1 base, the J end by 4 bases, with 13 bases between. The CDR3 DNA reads TGTGCCAGCAGCTTAGAGGGATCGGGCGGCACCGGGGAGCTGTTTTTT. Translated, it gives CASSLEGSGGTGELFF.

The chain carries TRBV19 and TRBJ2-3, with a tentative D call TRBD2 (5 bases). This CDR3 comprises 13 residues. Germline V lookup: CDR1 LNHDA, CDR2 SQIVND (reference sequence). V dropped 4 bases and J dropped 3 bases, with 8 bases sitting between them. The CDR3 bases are TGTGCCAGTAGTAGACTACATACAGATACGCAGTATTTT. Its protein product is CASSRLHTDTQYF.

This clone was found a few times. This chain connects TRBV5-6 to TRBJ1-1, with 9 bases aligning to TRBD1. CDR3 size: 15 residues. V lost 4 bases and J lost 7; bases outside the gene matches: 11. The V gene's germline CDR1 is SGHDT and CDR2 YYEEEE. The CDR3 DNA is TGTGCCAGCAGCCCTGACTTTGGACAGGGGCATGAAGCTTTCTTT. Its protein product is CASSPDFGQGHEAFF. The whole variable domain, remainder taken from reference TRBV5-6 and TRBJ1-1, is DAGVTQSPTHLIKTRGQQVTLRCSPKSGHDTVSWYQQALGQGPQFIFQYYEEEERQRGNFPDRFSGHQFPNYSSELNVNALLLGDSALYLCASSPDFGQGHEAFFGQGTRLTVV.

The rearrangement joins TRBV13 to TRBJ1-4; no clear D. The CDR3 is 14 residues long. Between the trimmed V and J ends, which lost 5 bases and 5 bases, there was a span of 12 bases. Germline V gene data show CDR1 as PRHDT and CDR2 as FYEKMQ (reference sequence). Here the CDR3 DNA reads TGTGCCAGCAGCCCTCGCAGTAGAAATGAAAAACTGTTTTTT. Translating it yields CASSPRSRNEKLFF.

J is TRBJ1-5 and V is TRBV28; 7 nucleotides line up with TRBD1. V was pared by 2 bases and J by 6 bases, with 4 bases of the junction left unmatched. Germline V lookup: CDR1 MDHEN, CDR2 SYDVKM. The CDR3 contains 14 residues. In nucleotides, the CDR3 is TGTGCCAGCAGTTTACAGGGGGTCGGTCAGCCCCAGCATTTT. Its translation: CASSLQGVGQPQHF.

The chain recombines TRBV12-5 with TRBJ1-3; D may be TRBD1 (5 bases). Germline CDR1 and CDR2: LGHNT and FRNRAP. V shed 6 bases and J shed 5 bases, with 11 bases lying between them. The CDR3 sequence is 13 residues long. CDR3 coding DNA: TGTGCTAGTGGGCAGGGTGGTAGAAACACCATATATTTT. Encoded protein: CASGQGGRNTIYF.

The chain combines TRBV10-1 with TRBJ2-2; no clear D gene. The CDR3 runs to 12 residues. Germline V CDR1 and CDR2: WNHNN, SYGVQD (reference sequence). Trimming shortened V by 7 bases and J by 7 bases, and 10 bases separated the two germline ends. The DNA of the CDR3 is TGCGCCAGCAATTGGTGGCACGGGGAGCTGTTTTTT. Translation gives CASNWWHGELFF.

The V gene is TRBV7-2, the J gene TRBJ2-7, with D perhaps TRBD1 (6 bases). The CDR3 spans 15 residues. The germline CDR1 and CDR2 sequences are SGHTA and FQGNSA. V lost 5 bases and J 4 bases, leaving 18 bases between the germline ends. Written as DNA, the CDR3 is TGTGCCAGCAGCCAGGGGCAGCTACGACCTTACGAGCAGTACTTC. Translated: CASSQGQLRPYEQYF. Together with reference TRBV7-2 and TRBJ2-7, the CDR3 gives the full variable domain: GAGVSQSPSNKVTEKGKDVELRCDPISGHTALYWYRQSLGQGLEFLIYFQGNSAPDKSGLPSDRFSAERTGGSVSTLTIQRTQQEDSAVYLCASSQGQLRPYEQYFGPGTRLTVT.

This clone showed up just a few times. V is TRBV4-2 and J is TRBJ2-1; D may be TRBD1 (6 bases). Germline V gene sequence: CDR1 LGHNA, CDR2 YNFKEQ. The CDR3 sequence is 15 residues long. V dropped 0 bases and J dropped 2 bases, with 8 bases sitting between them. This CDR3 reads CASSQEGGPYNEQFF. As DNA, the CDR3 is TGTGCCAGCAGCCAAGAAGGGGGACCCTACAATGAGCAGTTCTTC.

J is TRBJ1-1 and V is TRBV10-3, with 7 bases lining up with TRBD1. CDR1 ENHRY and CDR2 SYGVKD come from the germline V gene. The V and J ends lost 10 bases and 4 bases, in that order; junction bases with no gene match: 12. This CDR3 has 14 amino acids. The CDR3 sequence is CASRETGSGTEAFF. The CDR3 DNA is TGTGCCAGCAGGGAGACAGGGTCCGGCACTGAAGCTTTCTTT.

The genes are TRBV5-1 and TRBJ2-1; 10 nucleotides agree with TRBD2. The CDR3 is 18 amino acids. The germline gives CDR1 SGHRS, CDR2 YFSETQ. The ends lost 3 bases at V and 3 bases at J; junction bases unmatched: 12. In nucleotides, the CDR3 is TGCGCCAGCAGCTCCCCTGGCTCTAGCGGGGGATTCTACAATGAGCAGTTCTTC. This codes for CASSSPGSSGGFYNEQFF.

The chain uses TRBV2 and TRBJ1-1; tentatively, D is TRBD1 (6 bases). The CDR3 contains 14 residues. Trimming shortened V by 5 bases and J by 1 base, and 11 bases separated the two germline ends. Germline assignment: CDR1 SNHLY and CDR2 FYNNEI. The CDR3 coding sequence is TGTGCCAGCAGTTTTCAACAGGGGAACACTGAAGCTTTCTTT. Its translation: CASSFQQGNTEAFF.